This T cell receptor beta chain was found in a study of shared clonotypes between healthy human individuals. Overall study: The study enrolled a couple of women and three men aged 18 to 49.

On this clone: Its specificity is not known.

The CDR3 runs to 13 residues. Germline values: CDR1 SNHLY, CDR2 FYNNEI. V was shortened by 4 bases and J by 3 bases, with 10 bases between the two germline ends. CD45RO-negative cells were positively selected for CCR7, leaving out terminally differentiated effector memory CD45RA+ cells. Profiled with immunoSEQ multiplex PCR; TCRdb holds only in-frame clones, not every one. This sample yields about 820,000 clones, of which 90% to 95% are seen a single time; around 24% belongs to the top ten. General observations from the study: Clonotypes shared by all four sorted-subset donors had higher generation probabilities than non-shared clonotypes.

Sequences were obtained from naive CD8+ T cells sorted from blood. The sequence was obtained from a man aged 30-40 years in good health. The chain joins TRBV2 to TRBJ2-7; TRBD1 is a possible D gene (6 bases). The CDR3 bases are TGTGCCAGCAGTGTCAGGGGCGACTACGAGCAGTACTTC. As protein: CASSVRGDYEQYF.